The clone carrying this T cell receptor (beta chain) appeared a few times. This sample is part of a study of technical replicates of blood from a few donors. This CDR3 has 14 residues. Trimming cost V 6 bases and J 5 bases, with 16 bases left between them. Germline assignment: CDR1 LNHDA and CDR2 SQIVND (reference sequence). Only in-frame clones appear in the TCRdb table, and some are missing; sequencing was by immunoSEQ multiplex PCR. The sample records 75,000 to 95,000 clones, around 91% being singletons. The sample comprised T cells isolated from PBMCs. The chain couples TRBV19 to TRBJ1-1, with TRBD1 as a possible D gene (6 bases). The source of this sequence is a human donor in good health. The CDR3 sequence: CASREQGETTEAFF. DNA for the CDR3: TGTGCCAGTAGGGAACAGGGCGAGACAACTGAAGCTTTCTTT.